What follows is one T cell receptor beta chain and its context. Its antigen is as yet unknown. The sample belongs to a study of OX40 agonist ivuxolimab in advanced cancers. The wider study: An agonistic anti-OX40 (CD134) antibody, ivuxolimab, was used to treat the patients. Whole-study findings and limits: Within 6 weeks, CD4+ and CD8+ blood T cells expanded clonally at 0.1 to 3.0 mg/kg. Averaged across samples, CD8+ T cells carried more expanded clones than CD4+ did. In the 0.1-3.0 mg/kg groups, partial responders showed among the lowest expansion.

The CDR3 is 13 amino acids. V was clipped by 6 bases and J by 8 bases; unmatched bases: 7. Germline V gives CDR1 KGHSH, CDR2 LQKENI. Data came from immunoSEQ multiplex PCR; TCRdb stores just in-frame clones and leaves some out. Of about 94,000 clones in the sample, about nine tenths were seen once. The clonotype comes from an adult with an advanced solid tumor such as melanoma, head and neck, liver or kidney cancer. The rearrangement links TRBV18 to TRBJ1-2, with 9 bases aligning to TRBD1. The material sequenced was CD4+ or CD8+ T cells sorted from blood, taken in a trial of the OX40 agonist ivuxolimab. The CDR3 region is CASSPLQGAGYTF. In nucleotides, the CDR3 is TGTGCCAGCTCCCCCCTACAGGGGGCAGGCTACACCTTC.